What follows are 9 T cell receptor beta chains derived from one specimen sequenced in a study of cytomegalovirus exposure and HLA in healthy donors. Profiled with immunoSEQ multiplex PCR; TCRdb holds only in-frame clones, not every one. The repertoire includes some 220,000 clones, around nine tenths of them detected once, and about 1% sits in the top ten. The sample consisted of PBMCs. The receptors stem from a woman aged 18-29 years in good health and CMV-seronegative.

The chain recombines TRBV29-1 with TRBJ1-2; perhaps TRBD1 as D (5 bases). The CDR3 has 12 residues. V was trimmed by 5 bases and J by 0 bases, leaving 7 bases between them. CDR1 SQVTM and CDR2 ANQGSEA come from the germline V gene. CDR3: CSVWTSNYGYTF. As DNA, the CDR3 is TGCAGCGTTTGGACATCTAACTATGGCTACACCTTC.

Only one count was recorded for this clone. The chain has TRBV14 and TRBJ1-2, with D tentatively TRBD1 (6 bases). This CDR3 comprises 16 residues. Germline V CDR1 and CDR2: SGHDN, FVKESK. V lost 0 bases to trimming and J lost 1 base, with 12 bases between them. The DNA for the CDR3 is TGTGCCAGCAGCCAAGACTACAGGGCCTATAACTATGGCTACACCTTC. The encoded protein is CASSQDYRAYNYGYTF.

The J gene is TRBJ2-7, the V gene TRBV28; TRBD1 aligns across 9 bases. The trim removed 3 bases at V and 3 bases at J, leaving 3 bases unmatched. Germline-derived CDR1 and CDR2 are MDHEN and SYDVKM. This CDR3 has 14 amino acids. The chain's CDR3 is CASSFSGQGYEQYF. The DNA of the CDR3 is TGTGCCAGCAGTTTTTCGGGACAGGGCTACGAGCAGTACTTC.

This chain uses TRBV7-2 with TRBJ2-7; no definite D call. CDR1 SGHTA and CDR2 FQGNSA come from the germline V gene. This CDR3 is 14 amino acids long. V was shortened by 5 bases and J by 3 bases, with 14 bases between the two germline ends. In nucleotides, the CDR3 is TGTGCCAGCAGCCCCAGCGTCGTCAGCTACGAGCAGTACTTC. Translation: CASSPSVVSYEQYF. Drawing the rest from reference TRBV7-2 and TRBJ2-7, the complete variable domain is GAGVSQSPSNKVTEKGKDVELRCDPISGHTALYWYRQSLGQGLEFLIYFQGNSAPDKSGLPSDRFSAERTGGSVSTLTIQRTQQEDSAVYLCASSPSVVSYEQYFGPGTRLTVT.

Only a few counts were recorded for this clone. The CDR3 loop is CASGLDLDYEQYF. The CDR3 coding sequence is TGTGCTAGTGGTTTGGACTTAGACTACGAGCAGTACTTC. The gene calls are TRBV12-5 and TRBJ2-7; D not resolved. The CDR3 sequence is 13 residues long. V was pared by 1 base and J by 3 bases, with 7 bases between. From germline, CDR1 is LGHNT and CDR2 FRNRAP.

This chain joins TRBV7-9 and TRBJ2-5; 10 positions agree with TRBD2. Germline loops: CDR1 SEHNR, CDR2 FQNEAQ (reference sequence). V lost 5 bases to trimming and J lost 0 bases; unmatched junction nucleotides: 3. This CDR3 is 15 amino acids long. The CDR3 protein is CASSEGLADQETQYF. DNA for the CDR3: TGTGCCAGCAGCGAAGGACTAGCGGACCAAGAGACCCAGTACTTC.

The genes are TRBV7-9 and TRBJ2-1; TRBD2 matches at 12 bases. Germline V lookup: CDR1 SEHNR, CDR2 FQNEAQ (reference sequence). The J segment lost 4 bases and the V segment lost 5 bases, leaving 9 bases of the junction unmatched. This CDR3 contains 17 residues. In DNA form, the CDR3 reads TGTGCCAGCAGCACAATTCTAGCGGGAGGGATTTACAATGAGCAGTTCTTC. Protein product: CASSTILAGGIYNEQFF. The variable domain in full, with the rest retrieved from reference TRBV7-9 and TRBJ2-1, is DTGVSQNPRHKITKRGQNVTFRCDPISEHNRLYWYRQTLGQGPEFLTYFQNEAQLEKSRLLSDRFSAERPKGSFSTLEIQRTEQGDSAMYLCASSTILAGGIYNEQFFGPGTRLTVL.

V is TRBV4-2 and J is TRBJ1-1, with a tentative D call TRBD1 (6 bases). The V gene lost 4 bases and the J gene lost 1 base, with 22 bases spanning the gap. This CDR3 has 18 amino acids. CDR1 and CDR2 (germline): LGHNA, YNFKEQ. Written as DNA, the CDR3 is TGTGCCAGCAGCCGAAGGGAGGGCAGGGGAAGATGGAACACTGAAGCTTTCTTT. Its protein is CASSRREGRGRWNTEAFF.

V and J are TRBV15 and TRBJ2-7; D unresolved. The germline CDR1 and CDR2 sequences are LNHNV and YYDKDF (reference sequence). CDR3 length: 13 amino acids. V dropped 0 bases and J dropped 6 bases, with 9 bases sitting between them. The CDR3 reads CATSRELIAEQYF. The CDR3 coding sequence is TGTGCCACCAGCAGAGAACTAATCGCCGAGCAGTACTTC. Together with reference TRBV15 and TRBJ2-7, the CDR3 gives the full variable domain: DAMVIQNPRYQVTQFGKPVTLSCSQTLNHNVMYWYQQKSSQAPKLLFHYYDKDFNNEADTPDNFQSRRPNTSFCFLDIRSPGLGDTAMYLCATSRELIAEQYFGPGTRLTVT.